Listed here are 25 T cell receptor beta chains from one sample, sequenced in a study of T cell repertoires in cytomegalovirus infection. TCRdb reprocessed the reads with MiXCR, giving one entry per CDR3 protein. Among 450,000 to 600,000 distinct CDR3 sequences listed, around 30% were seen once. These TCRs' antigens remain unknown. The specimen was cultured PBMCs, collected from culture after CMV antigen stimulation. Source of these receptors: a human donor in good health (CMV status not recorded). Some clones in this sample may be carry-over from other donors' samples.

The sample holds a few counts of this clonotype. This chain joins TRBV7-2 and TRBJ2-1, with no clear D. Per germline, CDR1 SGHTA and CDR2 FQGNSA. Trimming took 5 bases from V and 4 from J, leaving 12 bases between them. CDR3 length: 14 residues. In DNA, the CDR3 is TGTGCCAGCAGCCCCCCTGGGATATACAATGAGCAGTTCTTC. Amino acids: CASSPPGIYNEQFF.

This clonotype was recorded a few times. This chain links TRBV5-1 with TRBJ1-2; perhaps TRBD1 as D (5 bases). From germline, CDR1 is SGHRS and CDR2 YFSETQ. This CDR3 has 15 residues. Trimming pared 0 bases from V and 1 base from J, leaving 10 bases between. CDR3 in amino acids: CASSLAGTDNYGYTF. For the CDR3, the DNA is TGCGCCAGCAGCTTGGCCGGGACCGATAACTATGGCTACACCTTC.

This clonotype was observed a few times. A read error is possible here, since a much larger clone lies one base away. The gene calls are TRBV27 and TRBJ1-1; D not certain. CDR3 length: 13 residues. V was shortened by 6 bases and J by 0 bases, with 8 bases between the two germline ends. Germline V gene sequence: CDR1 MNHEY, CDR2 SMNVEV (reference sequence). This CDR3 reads CASRPRMNTEAFF. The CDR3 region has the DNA TGTGCCAGCAGACCCCGCATGAACACTGAAGCTTTCTTT.

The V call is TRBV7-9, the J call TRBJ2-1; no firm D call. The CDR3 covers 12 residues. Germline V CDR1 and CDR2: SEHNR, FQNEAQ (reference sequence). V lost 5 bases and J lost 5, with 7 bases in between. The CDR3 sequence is CASSRTNNEQFF. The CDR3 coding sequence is TGTGCCAGCAGCCGCACTAACAATGAGCAGTTCTTC.

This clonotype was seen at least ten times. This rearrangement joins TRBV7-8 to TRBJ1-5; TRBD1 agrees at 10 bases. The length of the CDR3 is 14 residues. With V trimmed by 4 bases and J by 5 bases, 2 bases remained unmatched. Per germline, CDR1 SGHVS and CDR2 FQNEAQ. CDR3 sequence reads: CASSYGTGDQPQHF. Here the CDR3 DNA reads TGTGCCAGCAGCTACGGGACAGGGGATCAGCCCCAGCATTTT.

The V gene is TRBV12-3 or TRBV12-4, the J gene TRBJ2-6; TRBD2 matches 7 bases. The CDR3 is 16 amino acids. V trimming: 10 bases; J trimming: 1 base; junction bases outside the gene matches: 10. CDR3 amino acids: CATTNGGGSGANVLTF. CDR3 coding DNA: TGTGCCACCACCAATGGGGGAGGGTCTGGGGCCAACGTCCTGACTTTC.

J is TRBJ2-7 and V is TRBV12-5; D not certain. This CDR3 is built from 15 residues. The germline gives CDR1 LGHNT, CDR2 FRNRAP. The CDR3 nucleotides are TGTGCTAATGGTCTCCAACCCCGACGGGCCTACGAGCAGTACGTC. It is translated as CANGLQPRRAYEQYV.

The CDR3 nucleotides are TGCGCCAGCAGCCCGGGCGGGGGTGGCACAGATACGCAGTATTTT. Translating it yields CASSPGGGGTDTQYF. The chain links TRBV4-3 to TRBJ2-3; 7 nucleotides line up with TRBD2. The V gene's germline CDR1 is LGHNA and CDR2 YSLEER. V shed 4 bases, J shed 1 base, and the junction held 5 bases outside the gene matches. This CDR3 contains 15 residues.

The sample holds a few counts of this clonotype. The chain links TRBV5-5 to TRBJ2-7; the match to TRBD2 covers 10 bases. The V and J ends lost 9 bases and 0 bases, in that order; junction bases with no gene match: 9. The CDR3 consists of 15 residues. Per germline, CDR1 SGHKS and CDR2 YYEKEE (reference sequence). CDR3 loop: CAIPTGTSVSYEQYV. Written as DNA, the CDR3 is TGTGCCATACCAACCGGGACTAGCGTCTCCTACGAGCAGTACGTC.

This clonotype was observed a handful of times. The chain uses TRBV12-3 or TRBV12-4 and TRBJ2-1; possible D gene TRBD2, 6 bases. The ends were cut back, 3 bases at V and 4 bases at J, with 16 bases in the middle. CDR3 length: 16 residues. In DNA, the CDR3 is TGTGCCAGCAGTTTCGGGACTCGCGGCGGGTACAATGAGCAGTTCTTC. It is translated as CASSFGTRGGYNEQFF.

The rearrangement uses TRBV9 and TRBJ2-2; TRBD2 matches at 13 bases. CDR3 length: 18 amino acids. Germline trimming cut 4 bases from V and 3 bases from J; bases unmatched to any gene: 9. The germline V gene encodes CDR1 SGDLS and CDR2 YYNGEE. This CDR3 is CASSPRTSGSTDTGELFF. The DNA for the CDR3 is TGTGCCAGCAGCCCACGGACTAGCGGGAGCACGGACACCGGGGAGCTGTTTTTT.

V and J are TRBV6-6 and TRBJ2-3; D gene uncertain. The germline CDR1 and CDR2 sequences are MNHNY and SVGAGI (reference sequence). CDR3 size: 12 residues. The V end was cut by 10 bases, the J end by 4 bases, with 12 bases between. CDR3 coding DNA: TGTGCCACCCGATTGCCGGCAGATACGCAGTATTTT. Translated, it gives CATRLPADTQYF.

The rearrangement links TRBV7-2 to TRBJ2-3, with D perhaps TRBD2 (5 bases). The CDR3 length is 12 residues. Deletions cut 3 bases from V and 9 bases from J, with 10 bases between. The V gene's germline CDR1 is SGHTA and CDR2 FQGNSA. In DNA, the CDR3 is TGTGCCAGCAGCTTGGACCCGGGAACGCAGTATTTT. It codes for CASSLDPGTQYF.

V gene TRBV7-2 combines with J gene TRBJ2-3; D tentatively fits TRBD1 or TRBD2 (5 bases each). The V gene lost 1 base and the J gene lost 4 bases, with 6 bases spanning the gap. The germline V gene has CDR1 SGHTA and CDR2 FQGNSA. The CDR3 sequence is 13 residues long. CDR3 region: CASSLVGADTQYF. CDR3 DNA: TGTGCCAGCAGCTTAGTGGGGGCAGATACGCAGTATTTT.

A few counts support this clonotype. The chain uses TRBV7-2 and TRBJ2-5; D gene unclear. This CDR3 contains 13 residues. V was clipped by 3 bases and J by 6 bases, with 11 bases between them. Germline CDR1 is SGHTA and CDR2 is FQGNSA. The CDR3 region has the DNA TGTGCCAGCAGCTTGGTTGCCGCCCAGACCCAGTACTTC. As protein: CASSLVAAQTQYF.

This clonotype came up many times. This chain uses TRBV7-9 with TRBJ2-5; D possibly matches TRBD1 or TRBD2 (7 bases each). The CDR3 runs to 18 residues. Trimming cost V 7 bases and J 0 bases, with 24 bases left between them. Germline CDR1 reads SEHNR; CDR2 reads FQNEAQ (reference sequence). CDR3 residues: CASTTFWGGQNHQETQYF. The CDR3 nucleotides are TGTGCCAGCACCACTTTTTGGGGGGGACAGAACCACCAAGAGACCCAGTACTTC.

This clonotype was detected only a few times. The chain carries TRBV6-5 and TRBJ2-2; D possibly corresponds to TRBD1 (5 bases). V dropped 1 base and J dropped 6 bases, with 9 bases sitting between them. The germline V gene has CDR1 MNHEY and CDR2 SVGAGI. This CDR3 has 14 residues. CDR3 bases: TGTGCCAGCAGTTACTTCCAGGGATCCGGGGAGCTGTTTTTT. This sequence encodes CASSYFQGSGELFF.

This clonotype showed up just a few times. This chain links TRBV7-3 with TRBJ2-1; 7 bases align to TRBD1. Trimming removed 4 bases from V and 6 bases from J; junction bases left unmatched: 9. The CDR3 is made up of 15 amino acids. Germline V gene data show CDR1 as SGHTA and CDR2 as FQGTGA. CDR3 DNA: TGTGCCAGCAGCTCTATTACAGGGGTTGGCAATGAGCAGTTCTTC. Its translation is CASSSITGVGNEQFF.

This CDR3 reads CASSLNPPHTNEQFF. CDR3 DNA: TGTGCCAGCAGTTTAAACCCGCCTCACACAAATGAGCAGTTCTTC. The rearrangement joins TRBV27 to TRBJ2-1; D not certain. From germline, CDR1 is MNHEY and CDR2 SMNVEV (reference sequence). This CDR3 contains 15 residues. V was clipped by 2 bases and J by 7 bases, with 15 bases between them.

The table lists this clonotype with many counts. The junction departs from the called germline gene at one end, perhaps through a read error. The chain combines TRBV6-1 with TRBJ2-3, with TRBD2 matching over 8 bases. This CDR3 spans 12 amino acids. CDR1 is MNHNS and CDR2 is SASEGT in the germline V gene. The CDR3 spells CASSSPLAREDF. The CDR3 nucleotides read TGTGCCAGCAGTTCCCCACTAGCGCGGGAGGATTTT.

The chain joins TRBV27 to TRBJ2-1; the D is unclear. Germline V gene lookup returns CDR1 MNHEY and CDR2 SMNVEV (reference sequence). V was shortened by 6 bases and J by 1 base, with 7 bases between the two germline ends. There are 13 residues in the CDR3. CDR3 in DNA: TGTGCCAGCAGGGGATTATCCTACAATGAGCAGTTCTTC. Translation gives CASRGLSYNEQFF.

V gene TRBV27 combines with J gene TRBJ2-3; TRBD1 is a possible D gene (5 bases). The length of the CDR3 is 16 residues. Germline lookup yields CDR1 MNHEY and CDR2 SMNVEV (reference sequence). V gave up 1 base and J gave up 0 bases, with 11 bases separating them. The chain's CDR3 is CASSLWGGRSTDTQYF. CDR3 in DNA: TGTGCCAGCAGTTTATGGGGCGGTAGGAGCACAGATACGCAGTATTTT.

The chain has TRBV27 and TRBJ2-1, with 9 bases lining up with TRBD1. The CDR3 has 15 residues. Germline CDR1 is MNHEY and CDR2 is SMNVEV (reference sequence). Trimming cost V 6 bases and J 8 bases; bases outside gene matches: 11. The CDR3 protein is CASSLLWTGEDEQFF. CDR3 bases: TGTGCCAGCAGCCTCCTTTGGACAGGGGAGGATGAGCAGTTCTTC.

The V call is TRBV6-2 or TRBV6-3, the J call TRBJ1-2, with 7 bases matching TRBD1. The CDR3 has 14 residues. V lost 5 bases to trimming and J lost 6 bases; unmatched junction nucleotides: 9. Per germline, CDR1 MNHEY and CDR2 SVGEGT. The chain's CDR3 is CASSARDSLNGYTF. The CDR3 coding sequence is TGTGCCAGCAGTGCGCGGGACAGCCTAAATGGCTACACCTTC.

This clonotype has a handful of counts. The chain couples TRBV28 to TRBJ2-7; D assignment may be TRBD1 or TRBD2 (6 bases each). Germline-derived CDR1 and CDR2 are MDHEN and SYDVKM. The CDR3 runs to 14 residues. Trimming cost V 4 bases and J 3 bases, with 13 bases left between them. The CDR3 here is CASSSQGGNYEQYF. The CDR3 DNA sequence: TGTGCCAGCAGTTCCCAAGGGGGGAACTACGAGCAGTACTTC.